The rows below give T cell receptor beta chains drawn from one sample of a study of T cells in Graves' hyperthyroidism and ophthalmopathy. MiXCR, run by TCRdb on the multiplex PCR reads, gives a single entry per CDR3 protein. This sample has approximately 490,000 distinct CDR3 sequences, with approximately 23% found just once. The sequencing sample was made of blood. The receptors stem from a woman in her seventies with Graves' ophthalmopathy. The CDR3 runs from the conserved cysteine through the conserved F or W. D genes are given only for firm matches. Not all rows give a size; the values are once, few, many and, for expanded clones, a class.

TRBJ2-7 | TRBV2 | many | TRBD1 | CASRGQGYEQYF | TGTGCCAGCAGGGGACAGGGGTACGAGCAGTACTTC
TRBJ1-5 | TRBV2 | . | . | CASSAGQIQPRHF | TGTGCCAGCAGCGCCGGACAGATTCAGCCCCGGCATTTT
TRBJ1-2 | TRBV5-1 | many | TRBD1 | CASREGGVSYGYTF | TGCGCCAGCAGGGAAGGGGGCGTTAGCTATGGCTACACCTTC
TRBJ2-5 | TRBV3-1 | few | . | CASSQVTVQETQYF | TGTGCCAGCAGCCAAGTTACTGTCCAAGAGACCCAGTACTTC
TRBJ1-1 | TRBV5-4 | . | TRBD1 | CASSSGQVTAEAFF | TGTGCCAGCAGCTCGGGACAGGTTACGGCTGAAGCTTTCTTT
TRBJ2-4 | TRBV4-1 | few | TRBD2 | CASSQDWYGSGSDNIQYF | TGCGCCAGCAGCCAAGATTGGTATGGGAGCGGGAGCGATAACATTCAGTACTTC
TRBJ2-7 | TRBV12-3/TRBV12-4 | . | . | CASRRRNREQYF | TGTGCCAGCAGGCGCCGGAATAGGGAGCAGTACTTC
TRBJ2-3 | TRBV6-5 | . | TRBD2 | CASSYSTTSGSHHSRYTQYF | TGTGCCAGCAGTTACTCGACGACTAGCGGGAGTCACCACTCTCGGTATACGCAGTATTTT
TRBJ2-7 | TRBV12-3/TRBV12-4 | . | TRBD2 | CASSFGTSGLGQYF | TGTGCCAGCAGTTTCGGGACTAGCGGTCTTGGGCAGTACTTC
TRBJ1-5 | TRBV20-1 | . | . | CSAAGGGNQPQHF | TGCAGTGCAGCAGGAGGGGGCAATCAGCCCCAGCATTTT
TRBJ2-3 | TRBV6-2/TRBV6-3 | . | TRBD2 | CASSPGHWTSGTSPDTQYF | TGTGCCAGCAGTCCGGGACATTGGACTAGCGGGACTTCCCCAGATACGCAGTATTTT
TRBJ2-5 | TRBV10-3 | . | TRBD1 | CAISASPGQGRQETQYF | TGTGCCATCAGTGCCTCACCCGGACAGGGGCGTCAAGAGACCCAGTACTTC
TRBJ2-2 | TRBV6-6 | few | . | CASSYTPQDNPGELFF | TGTGCCAGCAGTTACACCCCTCAGGACAATCCGGGGGAGCTGTTTTTT
TRBJ2-5 | TRBV11-2 | many | . | CASKRAQETQYF | TGTGCCAGCAAGCGGGCCCAAGAGACCCAGTACTTC
TRBJ2-3 | TRBV20-1 | few | . | CSASFVSTDTQYF | TGCAGTGCTAGTTTCGTGAGCACAGATACGCAGTATTTT
TRBJ1-2 | TRBV6-1 | few | . | CASSYLNVGAPRGYTF | TGTGCCAGCAGTTATCTGAACGTGGGGGCGCCGCGTGGCTACACCTTC
TRBJ2-2 | TRBV15 | . | . | CATSRESGRFSGELFF | TGTGCCACCAGCAGAGAATCCGGGAGATTCTCCGGGGAGCTGTTTTTT
TRBJ2-7 | TRBV7-9 | many | . | CASSPAGVGGLTYEQYF | TGTGCCAGCAGCCCAGCGGGTGTGGGGGGACTTACCTACGAGCAGTACTTC
TRBJ2-7 | TRBV6-1 | few | . | CASSPPGAGSYEQYF | TGTGCCAGCAGTCCCCCGGGAGCCGGATCCTACGAGCAGTACTTC
TRBJ2-7 | TRBV5-1 | . | . | CASSLPDSYEQYF | TGCGCCAGCAGCTTGCCGGATTCCTACGAGCAGTACTTC
TRBJ2-1 | TRBV27 | many | TRBD1 | CASILGQGYNEQFF | TGTGCCAGCATCCTTGGACAGGGTTACAATGAGCAGTTCTTC
TRBJ2-1 | TRBV20-1 | many | . | CSASPGGGNEQFF | TGCAGTGCTAGTCCCGGTGGGGGGAATGAGCAGTTCTTC
TRBJ2-7 | TRBV6-2/TRBV6-3 | few | TRBD1 | CAGSGTGKIYEQYF | TGTGCCGGATCCGGGACAGGGAAAATCTACGAGCAGTACTTC
TRBJ2-4 | TRBV28 | . | TRBD2 | CASSHGLARGVRVAKNIQYF | TGTGCCAGCAGTCACGGACTAGCGAGGGGGGTGAGGGTTGCCAAAAACATTCAGTACTTC
TRBJ2-2 | TRBV4-3 | few | . | CASSHVDGHGELFF | TGCGCCAGCAGCCACGTGGACGGCCACGGGGAGCTGTTTTTT
TRBJ2-2 | TRBV6-1 | . | TRBD1 | CASSRSPAAKGAGFYNGELFF | TGTGCCAGCAGTAGGAGTCCAGCAGCCAAGGGGGCAGGGTTTTATAACGGGGAGCTGTTTTTT
TRBJ1-5 | TRBV20-1 | . | . | CSALPVGQGQPQHF | TGCAGTGCTCTCCCCGTGGGGCAGGGTCAGCCCCAGCATTTT
TRBJ2-7 | TRBV3-1 | . | . | CASSQYGYYEQYF | TGTGCCAGCAGCCAATACGGGTACTACGAGCAGTACTTC
TRBJ1-2 | TRBV28 | . | . | CASSREGSKGYGYTF | TGTGCCAGCAGCCGGGAGGGATCGAAGGGCTATGGCTACACCTTC
TRBJ2-5 | TRBV18 | few | . | CASSPPEVGETQYF | TGTGCCAGCTCACCACCTGAGGTTGGGGAGACCCAGTACTTC
TRBJ2-7 | TRBV3-1 | . | . | CASSQSGRTEQYF | TGTGCCAGCAGCCAATCAGGGAGAACAGAGCAGTACTTC
TRBJ2-5 | TRBV28 | few | TRBD1 | CASSLGYTGEETQYF | TGTGCCAGCAGTTTAGGGTACACAGGGGAAGAGACCCAGTACTTC
TRBJ2-3 | TRBV3-1 | . | . | CASSQDASTDTQYF | TGTGCCAGCAGCCAAGACGCTAGCACAGATACGCAGTATTTT
TRBJ2-1 | TRBV12-3/TRBV12-4 | many | TRBD1 | CASSTNSGQGGPQFF | TGTGCCAGCAGTACTAACTCTGGACAGGGTGGCCCGCAGTTCTTC
TRBJ2-7 | TRBV2 | many | . | CASSWIEGGSGEQYF | TGTGCCAGCAGCTGGATTGAGGGGGGTTCAGGAGAGCAGTACTTC
TRBJ2-1 | TRBV6-1 | many | TRBD2 | CASSPLAGSSYNEQFF | TGTGCCAGCAGTCCTCTAGCGGGAAGCTCCTACAATGAGCAGTTCTTC
TRBJ2-5 | TRBV29-1 | . | TRBD1 | CGVEVSGRGRQETQYF | TGCGGCGTTGAAGTTTCGGGCAGGGGGCGGCAAGAGACCCAGTACTTC
TRBJ1-5 | TRBV27 | . | . | CASSSITSQGFSSNQPQHF | TGTGCCAGCAGTTCAATTACTTCACAGGGTTTTTCCAGCAATCAGCCCCAGCATTTT
TRBJ2-7 | TRBV19 | . | . | CASSGLGQYF | TGTGCCAGTAGCGGTCTTGGGCAGTACTTC
TRBJ1-1 | TRBV18 | many | TRBD1 | CASSLGTALNTEAFF | TGTGCCAGCTCATTAGGGACAGCCCTGAACACTGAAGCTTTCTTT
TRBJ1-2 | TRBV28 | few | . | CASSFGRNGYTF | TGTGCCAGCAGTTTTGGACGAAATGGCTACACCTTC
TRBJ2-7 | TRBV7-8 | many | TRBD1 | CASSSSGTGFYEQYF | TGTGCCAGCAGCTCTTCCGGGACAGGGTTCTACGAGCAGTACTTC
TRBJ2-1 | TRBV28 | many | TRBD2 | CASRAGSSGGNEQFF | TGTGCCAGCCGAGCCGGGTCTAGCGGCGGTAATGAGCAGTTCTTC
TRBJ2-6 | TRBV2 | few | TRBD1 | CANQTGSSGANVLTF | TGTGCCAACCAGACAGGGAGCTCTGGGGCCAACGTCCTGACTTTC